Sequencing of this T cell receptor (beta chain) was carried out in a study of PD-1 blockade in classical Hodgkin lymphoma. Study conclusions and caveats: Newly diagnosed patients reportedly trailed healthy donors in baseline TCR diversity. No one has yet defined what causes the repertoire differences, which may be disease activity or prior therapy.

This CDR3 has 15 residues. The V gene's germline CDR1 is SGDLS and CDR2 YYNGEE. V dropped 0 bases and J dropped 0 bases, with 7 bases sitting between them. Concerning this clone itself: The target antigen is unknown. A much larger clone differs by one base, so this may be a read error. This sample includes further DNA sequences coding for the same CDR3.

The sample's time point: newly diagnosed, previously untreated cHL patient sample. Assay: immunoSEQ multiplex PCR; the TCRdb copy retains only in-frame clones and omits some. The sample shows tens of thousands of clones, roughly 91% of them seen only once. The clonotype comes from a human donor with classical Hodgkin lymphoma. The J gene is TRBJ1-5, the V gene TRBV9; no firm D call. Sequenced sample: peripheral blood mononuclear cells (PBMCs). CDR3 coding DNA: TGTGCCAGCAGCGTAGGTGAGATTAGCAATCAGCCCCAGCATTTT. It translates to CASSVGEISNQPQHF. The variable domain in full, with the rest retrieved from reference TRBV9 and TRBJ1-5, is DSGVTQTPKHLITATGQRVTLRCSPRSGDLSVYWYQQSLDQGLQFLIQYYNGEERAKGNILERFSAQQFPDLHSELNLSSLELGDSALYFCASSVGEISNQPQHFGDGTRLSIL.